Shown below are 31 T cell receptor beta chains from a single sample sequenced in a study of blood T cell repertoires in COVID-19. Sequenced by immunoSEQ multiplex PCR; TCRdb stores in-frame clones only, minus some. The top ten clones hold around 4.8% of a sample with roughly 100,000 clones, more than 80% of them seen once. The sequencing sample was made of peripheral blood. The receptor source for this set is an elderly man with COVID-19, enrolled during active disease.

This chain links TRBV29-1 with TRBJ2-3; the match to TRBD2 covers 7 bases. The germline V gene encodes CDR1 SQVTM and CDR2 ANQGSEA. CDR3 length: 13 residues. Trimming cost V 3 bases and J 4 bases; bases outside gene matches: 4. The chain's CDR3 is CSVEVAGADTQYF. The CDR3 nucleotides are TGCAGCGTTGAGGTGGCGGGGGCAGATACGCAGTATTTT.

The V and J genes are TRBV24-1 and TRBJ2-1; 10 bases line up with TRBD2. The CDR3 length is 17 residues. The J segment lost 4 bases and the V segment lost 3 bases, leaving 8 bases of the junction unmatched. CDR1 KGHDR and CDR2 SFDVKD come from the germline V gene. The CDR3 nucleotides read TGTGCCACCAGTGATCCAGCGGGAGGGCCTGAATACAATGAGCAGTTCTTC. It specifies CATSDPAGGPEYNEQFF.

The CDR3 loop is CASSPDTEAFF. CDR3 DNA: TGTGCCAGCAGTCCGGACACTGAAGCTTTCTTT. J is TRBJ1-1 and V is TRBV6-6; the D is unclear. The V gene's germline CDR1 is MNHNY and CDR2 SVGAGI (reference sequence). V was trimmed by 5 bases and J by 3 bases, leaving 4 bases between them. There are 11 residues in the CDR3.

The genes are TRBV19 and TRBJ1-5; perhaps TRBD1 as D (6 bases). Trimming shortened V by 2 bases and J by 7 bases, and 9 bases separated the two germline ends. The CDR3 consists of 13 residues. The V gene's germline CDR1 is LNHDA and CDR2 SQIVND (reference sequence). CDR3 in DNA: TGTGCCAGTAGTATAAGGGACAACCAGCCCCAGCATTTT. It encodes CASSIRDNQPQHF.

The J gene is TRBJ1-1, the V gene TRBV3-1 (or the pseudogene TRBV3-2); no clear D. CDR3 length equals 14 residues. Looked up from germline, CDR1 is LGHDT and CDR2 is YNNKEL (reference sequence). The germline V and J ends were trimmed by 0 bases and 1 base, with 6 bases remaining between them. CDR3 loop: CASSQEAANTEAFF. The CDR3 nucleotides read TGTGCCAGCAGCCAAGAAGCGGCGAACACTGAAGCTTTCTTT.

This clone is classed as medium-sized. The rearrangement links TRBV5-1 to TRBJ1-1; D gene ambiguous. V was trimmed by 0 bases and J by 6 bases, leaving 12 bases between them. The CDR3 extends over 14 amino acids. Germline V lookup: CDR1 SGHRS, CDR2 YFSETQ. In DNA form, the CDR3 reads TGCGCCAGCAGCTTGGATCCGGGGTACCCTGAAGCTTTCTTT. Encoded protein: CASSLDPGYPEAFF.

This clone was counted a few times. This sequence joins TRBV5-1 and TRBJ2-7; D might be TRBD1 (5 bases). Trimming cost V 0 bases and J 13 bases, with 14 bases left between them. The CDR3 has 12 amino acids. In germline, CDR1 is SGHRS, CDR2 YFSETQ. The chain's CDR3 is CASSLDGPGHYF. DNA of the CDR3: TGCGCCAGCAGCTTGGATGGGCCAGGGCATTACTTC.

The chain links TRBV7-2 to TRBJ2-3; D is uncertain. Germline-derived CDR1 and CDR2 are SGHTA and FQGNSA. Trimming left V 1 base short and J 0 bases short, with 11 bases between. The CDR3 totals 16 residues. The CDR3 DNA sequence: TGTGCCAGCAGCTTAGTATCAGATATTAGCACAGATACGCAGTATTTT. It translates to CASSLVSDISTDTQYF.

CDR3 region: CASSPLGAGQPQHF. The CDR3 nucleotides read TGTGCCAGCTCACCATTGGGGGCGGGTCAGCCCCAGCATTTT. The chain recombines TRBV18 with TRBJ1-5; D is possibly TRBD1 (6 bases). V was clipped by 2 bases and J by 6 bases, with 11 bases between them. Germline V lookup: CDR1 KGHSH, CDR2 LQKENI. The CDR3 runs to 14 residues.

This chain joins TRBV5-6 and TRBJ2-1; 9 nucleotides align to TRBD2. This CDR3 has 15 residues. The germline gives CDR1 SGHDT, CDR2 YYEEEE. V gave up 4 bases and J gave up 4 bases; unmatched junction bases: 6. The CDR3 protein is CASSISGGLYNEQFF. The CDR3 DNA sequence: TGTGCCAGCAGCATTAGCGGGGGCCTTTACAATGAGCAGTTCTTC. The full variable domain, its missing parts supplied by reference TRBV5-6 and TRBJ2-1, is DAGVTQSPTHLIKTRGQQVTLRCSPKSGHDTVSWYQQALGQGPQFIFQYYEEEERQRGNFPDRFSGHQFPNYSSELNVNALLLGDSALYLCASSISGGLYNEQFFGPGTRLTVL.

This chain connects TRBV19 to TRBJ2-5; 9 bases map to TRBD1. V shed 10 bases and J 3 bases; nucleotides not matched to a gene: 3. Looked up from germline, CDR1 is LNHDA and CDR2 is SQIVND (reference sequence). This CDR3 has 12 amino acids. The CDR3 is CATGQGKETQYF. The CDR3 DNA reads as TGTGCCACCGGACAGGGGAAAGAGACCCAGTACTTC. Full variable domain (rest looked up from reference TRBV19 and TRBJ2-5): DGGITQSPKYLFRKEGQNVTLSCEQNLNHDAMYWYRQDPGQGLRLIYYSQIVNDFQKGDIAEGYSVSREKKESFPLTVTSAQKNPTAFYLCATGQGKETQYFGPGTRLLVL.

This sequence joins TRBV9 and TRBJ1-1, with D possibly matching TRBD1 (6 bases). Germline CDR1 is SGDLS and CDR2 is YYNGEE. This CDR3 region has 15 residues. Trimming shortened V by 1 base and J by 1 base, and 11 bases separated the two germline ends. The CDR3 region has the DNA TGTGCCAGCAGCGTACTCGGGGGGCGGAACACTGAAGCTTTCTTT. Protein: CASSVLGGRNTEAFF.

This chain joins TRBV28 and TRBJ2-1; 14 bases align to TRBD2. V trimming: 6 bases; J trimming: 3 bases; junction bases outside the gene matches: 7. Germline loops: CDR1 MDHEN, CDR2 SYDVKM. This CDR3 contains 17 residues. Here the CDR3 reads CASRGTSGSSVYNEQFF. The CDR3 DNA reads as TGTGCCAGCAGAGGGACTAGCGGGAGTTCGGTCTACAATGAGCAGTTCTTC.

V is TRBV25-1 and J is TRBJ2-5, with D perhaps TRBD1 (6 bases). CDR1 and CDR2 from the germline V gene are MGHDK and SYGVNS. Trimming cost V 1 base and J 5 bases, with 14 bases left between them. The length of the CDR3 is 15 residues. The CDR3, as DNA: TGTGCCAGCAGTGAATGGGCCACAGGGACCGAGACCCAGTACTTC. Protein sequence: CASSEWATGTETQYF.

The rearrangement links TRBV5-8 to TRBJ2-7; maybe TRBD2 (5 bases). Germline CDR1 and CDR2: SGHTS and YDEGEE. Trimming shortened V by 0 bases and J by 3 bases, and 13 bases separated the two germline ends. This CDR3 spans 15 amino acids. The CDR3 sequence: CASSLASPLVYEQYF. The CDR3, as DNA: TGTGCCAGCAGCTTGGCTAGCCCCCTTGTCTACGAGCAGTACTTC.

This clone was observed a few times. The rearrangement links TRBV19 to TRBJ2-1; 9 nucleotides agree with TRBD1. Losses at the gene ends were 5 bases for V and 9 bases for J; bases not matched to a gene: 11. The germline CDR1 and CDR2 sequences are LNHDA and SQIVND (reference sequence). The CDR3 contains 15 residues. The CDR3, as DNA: TGTGCCAGTAGTGCGGGGACAGGGTCTTTTGGTGAGCAGTTCTTC. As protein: CASSAGTGSFGEQFF.

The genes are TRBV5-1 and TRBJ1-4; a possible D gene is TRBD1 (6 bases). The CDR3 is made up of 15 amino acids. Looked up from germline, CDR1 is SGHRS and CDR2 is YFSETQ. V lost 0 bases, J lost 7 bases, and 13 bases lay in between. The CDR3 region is CASSLEGGVGEKLFF. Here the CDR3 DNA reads TGCGCCAGCAGCTTGGAAGGGGGGGTAGGTGAAAAACTGTTTTTT. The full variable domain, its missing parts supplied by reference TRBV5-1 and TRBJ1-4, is KAGVTQTPRYLIKTRGQQVTLSCSPISGHRSVSWYQQTPGQGLQFLFEYFSETQRNKGNFPGRFSGRQFSNSRSEMNVSTLELGDSALYLCASSLEGGVGEKLFFGSGTQLSVL.

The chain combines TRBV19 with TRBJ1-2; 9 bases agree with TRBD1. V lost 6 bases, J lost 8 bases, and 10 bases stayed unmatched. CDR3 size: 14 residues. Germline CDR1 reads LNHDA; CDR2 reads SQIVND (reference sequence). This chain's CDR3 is CASRIQQGAYGYTF. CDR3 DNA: TGTGCCAGTAGAATACAACAGGGGGCATACGGCTACACCTTC.

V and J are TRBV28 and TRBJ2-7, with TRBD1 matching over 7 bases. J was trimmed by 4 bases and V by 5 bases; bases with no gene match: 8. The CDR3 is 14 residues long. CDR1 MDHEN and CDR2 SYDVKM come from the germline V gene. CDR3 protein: CASSPPGQKYEQYF. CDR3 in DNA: TGTGCCAGCAGTCCCCCGGGACAGAAGTACGAGCAGTACTTC.

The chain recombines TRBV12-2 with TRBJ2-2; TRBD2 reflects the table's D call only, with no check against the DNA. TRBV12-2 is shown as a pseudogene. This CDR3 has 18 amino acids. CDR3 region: CASRLWGGRRERAGELFF. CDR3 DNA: TGTGCAAGTCGCTTATGGGGCGGGAGGCGGGAGAGGGCCGGGGAGCTGTTTTTT.

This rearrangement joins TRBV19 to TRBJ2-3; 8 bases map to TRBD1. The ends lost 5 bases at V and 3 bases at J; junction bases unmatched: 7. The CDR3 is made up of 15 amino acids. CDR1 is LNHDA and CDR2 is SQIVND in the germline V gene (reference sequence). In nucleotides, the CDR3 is TGTGCCAGTAGTCCTACAGGGGGTGAGACAGATACGCAGTATTTT. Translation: CASSPTGGETDTQYF.

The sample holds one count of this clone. CDR3 residues: CASSDAERAEETQYF. CDR3 coding DNA: TGTGCCAGCAGTGACGCGGAGCGGGCAGAAGAGACCCAGTACTTC. The chain couples TRBV6-4 to TRBJ2-5; a possible D gene is TRBD2 (6 bases). This CDR3 is built from 15 residues. The germline CDR1 and CDR2 sequences are MRHNA and SNTAGT. V dropped 2 bases and J dropped 3 bases, with 13 bases sitting between them.

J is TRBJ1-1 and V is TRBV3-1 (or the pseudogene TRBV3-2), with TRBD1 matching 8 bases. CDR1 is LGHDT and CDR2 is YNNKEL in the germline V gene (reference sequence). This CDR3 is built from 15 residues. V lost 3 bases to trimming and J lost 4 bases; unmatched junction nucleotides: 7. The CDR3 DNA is TGTGCCAGCAGCCACTCTGACAGGGGCGGCACTGAAGCTTTCTTT. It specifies CASSHSDRGGTEAFF.

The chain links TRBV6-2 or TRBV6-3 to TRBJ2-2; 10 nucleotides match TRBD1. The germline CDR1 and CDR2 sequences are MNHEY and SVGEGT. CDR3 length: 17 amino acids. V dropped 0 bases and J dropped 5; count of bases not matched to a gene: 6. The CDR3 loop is CASSYSRQGAATGELFF. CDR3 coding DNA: TGTGCCAGCAGTTACTCGAGACAGGGGGCCGCGACCGGGGAGCTGTTTTTT.

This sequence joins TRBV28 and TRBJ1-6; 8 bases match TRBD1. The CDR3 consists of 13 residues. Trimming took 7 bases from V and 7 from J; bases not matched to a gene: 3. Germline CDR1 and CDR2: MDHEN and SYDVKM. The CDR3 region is CASMDRVNSPLHF. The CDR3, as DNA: TGTGCCAGCATGGACAGGGTCAATTCACCCCTCCACTTT. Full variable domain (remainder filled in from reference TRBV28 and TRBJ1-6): DVKVTQSSRYLVKRTGEKVFLECVQDMDHENMFWYRQDPGLGLRLIYFSYDVKMKEKGDIPEGYSVSREKKERFSLILESASTNQTSMYLCASMDRVNSPLHFGNGTRLTVT.

The CDR3 region is CASSLDTYVGNQPQHF. CDR3 DNA sequence: TGTGCCAGCTCACTCGACACCTATGTCGGCAATCAGCCCCAGCATTTT. V gene TRBV18 combines with J gene TRBJ1-5, with unresolved D. With 4 bases removed from V and 2 bases from J, the gap between germline ends came to 15 bases. Germline V lookup: CDR1 KGHSH, CDR2 LQKENI. The CDR3 is 16 residues long.

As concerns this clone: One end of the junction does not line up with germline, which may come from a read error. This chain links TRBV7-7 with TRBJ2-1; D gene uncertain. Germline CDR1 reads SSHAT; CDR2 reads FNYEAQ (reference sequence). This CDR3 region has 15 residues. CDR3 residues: CASSPLDGSYNEQFF. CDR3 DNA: TGTGCTAGCAGCCCATTAGATGGCTCCTACAATGAGCAGTTCTTC.

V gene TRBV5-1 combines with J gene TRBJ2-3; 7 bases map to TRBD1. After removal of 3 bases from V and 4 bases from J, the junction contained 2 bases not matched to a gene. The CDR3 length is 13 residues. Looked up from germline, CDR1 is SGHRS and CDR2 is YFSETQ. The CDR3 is CASSSTGADTQYF. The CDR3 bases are TGCGCCAGCAGCTCAACAGGGGCAGATACGCAGTATTTT. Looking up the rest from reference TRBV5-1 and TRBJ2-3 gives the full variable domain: KAGVTQTPRYLIKTRGQQVTLSCSPISGHRSVSWYQQTPGQGLQFLFEYFSETQRNKGNFPGRFSGRQFSNSRSEMNVSTLELGDSALYLCASSSTGADTQYFGPGTRLTVL.

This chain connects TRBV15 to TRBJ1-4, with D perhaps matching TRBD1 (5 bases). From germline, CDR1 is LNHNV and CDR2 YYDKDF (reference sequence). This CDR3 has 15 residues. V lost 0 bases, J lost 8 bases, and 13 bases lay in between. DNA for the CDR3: TGTGCCACCAGCAGAGAAGGGGTCTCTTTGGAAAAACTGTTTTTT. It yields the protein CATSREGVSLEKLFF.

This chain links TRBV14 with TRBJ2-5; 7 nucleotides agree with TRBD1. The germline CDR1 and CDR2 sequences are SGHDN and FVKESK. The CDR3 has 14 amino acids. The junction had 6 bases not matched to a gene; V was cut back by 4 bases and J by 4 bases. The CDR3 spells CASSRQYRGETQYF. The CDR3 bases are TGTGCCAGCAGCCGGCAGTACAGGGGAGAGACCCAGTACTTC.

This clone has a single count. CDR3 region: CASSYTGTNTEAFF. The CDR3 region has the DNA TGTGCCAGCAGTTATACGGGGACTAACACTGAAGCTTTCTTT. V gene TRBV6-2 or TRBV6-3 combines with J gene TRBJ1-1, with D possibly being TRBD1 (5 bases). CDR3 length: 14 residues. Trimming took off 3 bases at V and 2 bases at J, with 10 bases between the two ends. Per the germline V gene, CDR1 is MNHEY and CDR2 is SVGEGT.